A selection of T cell receptor beta chains follows, all from one sample in a study of T cell repertoires in cytomegalovirus infection. The antigens of these receptors remain unknown. TCRdb independently ran MiXCR on the reads; one entry per CDR3 protein. The data contain 600,000 to 700,000 distinct CDR3 sequences, around 30% of them seen just once; the ten biggest clones take up about 20%. Here the sequenced sample was cultured PBMCs, taken from culture after CMV antigen stimulation. These receptors all come from a human donor in good health (CMV status not recorded). Some clones in this sample may be carry-over from other donors' samples. CDR3s include the opening cysteine and the closing phenylalanine or tryptophan. D genes are given only for firm matches. Only part of the rows carry a size: once, few, many, or a class if the clone is expanded.

J gene,clone size,V gene,D gene,CDR3 protein,CDR3 DNA
TRBJ2-1,few,TRBV6-2/TRBV6-3,TRBD2,CASSYSWLAGNNEQFF,TGTGCCAGCAGTTACTCTTGGCTAGCGGGGAACAATGAGCAGTTCTTC
TRBJ2-1,few,TRBV20-1,TRBD1,CSARVQGARGEQFF,TGCAGTGCTAGAGTCCAGGGGGCGAGGGGTGAGCAGTTCTTC
TRBJ2-7,-,TRBV5-1,TRBD2,CASSFNSGTTLYEQYF,TGCGCCAGCAGCTTTAACTCCGGGACTACACTCTACGAGCAGTACTTC
TRBJ2-3,few,TRBV7-2,TRBD2,CASYPGLAGLGDTQYF,TGTGCCAGCTACCCGGGACTAGCGGGACTCGGGGATACGCAGTATTTT
TRBJ2-6,few,TRBV6-6,TRBD1,CASSYWTGISSGANVLTF,TGTGCCAGCAGTTACTGGACAGGGATTAGCTCTGGGGCCAACGTCCTGACTTTC
TRBJ2-1,few,TRBV6-2/TRBV6-3,-,CASSHGGRRVF,TGTGCCAGCAGTCACGGTGGTCGCCGGGTCTTC
TRBJ1-6,many,TRBV7-2,-,CASSLADLLSSYNSPLHF,TGTGCCAGCAGCTTAGCAGACCTCTTGAGCTCCTATAATTCACCCCTCCACTTT
TRBJ1-6,-,TRBV19,-,CASSIGRLSPLHF,TGTGCCAGTAGTATAGGACGTCTTTCACCCCTCCACTTT
TRBJ1-2,-,TRBV12-3/TRBV12-4,TRBD1,CASSLGTGYYGYTF,TGTGCCAGCAGTTTAGGGACAGGATATTATGGCTACACCTTC
TRBJ2-3,-,TRBV2,TRBD1,CASSSQGATDTQYF,TGTGCCAGCAGTTCACAGGGGGCCACAGATACGCAGTATTTT
TRBJ2-1,many,TRBV5-4,TRBD2,CASSRTSGGSSYNEQFF,TGTGCCAGCAGCCGGACTAGCGGGGGGAGCTCCTACAATGAGCAGTTCTTC
TRBJ1-4,-,TRBV7-9,-,CASSPYRQHNEKLFF,TGTGCCAGCAGCCCCTATCGGCAGCACAATGAAAAACTGTTTTTT
TRBJ2-1,few,TRBV25-1,TRBD2,CASSEYGGGNEQFF,TGTGCCAGCAGTGAATACGGGGGAGGGAATGAGCAGTTCTTC
TRBJ2-7,few,TRBV7-2,-,CASSPGAGTHYEQYF,TGTGCCAGCAGCCCAGGGGCGGGGACCCACTACGAGCAGTACTTC
TRBJ2-7,-,TRBV27,-,CASSLSGVDEQYF,TGTGCCAGCAGTTTATCCGGGGTAGACGAGCAGTACTTC
TRBJ1-5,-,TRBV6-1,-,CASSEAKTDQPQHF,TGTGCCAGCAGTGAAGCAAAGACAGATCAGCCCCAGCATTTT
TRBJ2-2,-,TRBV5-5,-,CASSFFLRAGELFF,TGTGCCAGCAGCTTTTTTCTTAGAGCCGGGGAGCTGTTTTTT
TRBJ2-7,-,TRBV12-3/TRBV12-4,-,CASSLFGTLYEQYF,TGTGCCAGCAGCTTATTTGGGACTCTATACGAGCAGTACTTC
TRBJ1-5,-,TRBV19,TRBD1,CASSPRDRVSQPQHF,TGTGCCAGTAGTCCCCGGGACAGGGTCAGTCAGCCCCAGCATTTT
TRBJ2-1,few,TRBV4-1,-,CASSQILVGYNEQFF,TGCGCCAGCAGCCAAATTCTAGTCGGCTACAATGAGCAGTTCTTC
TRBJ1-1,-,TRBV4-1,TRBD1,CASSQDRGGMNTEAFF,TGTGCCAGCAGCCAAGACAGGGGTGGCATGAACACTGAAGCTTTCTTT
TRBJ2-5,-,TRBV6-2/TRBV6-3,TRBD2,CASSGLAGSGQETQYF,TGTGCCAGCAGTGGACTAGCGGGAAGCGGGCAGGAGACCCAGTACTTC
TRBJ2-7,-,TRBV10-3,-,CAIKEGPSYEQYF,TGTGCCATCAAGGAGGGACCTTCCTACGAGCAGTACTTC
TRBJ2-3,many,TRBV7-6,-,CASSLAGVSTDTQYF,TGTGCCAGCAGCTTAGCGGGAGTAAGCACAGATACGCAGTATTTT
TRBJ2-3,few,TRBV10-3,-,CAISGAGTDTQYF,TGTGCCATCAGTGGCGCGGGCACAGATACGCAGTATTTT
TRBJ2-3,few,TRBV7-2,-,CASSPVVVGDTQYF,TGTGCCAGCAGCCCGGTGGTGGTGGGAGATACGCAGTATTTT
TRBJ2-2,-,TRBV7-9,-,CASLSGVDELFF,TGTGCCAGTCTATCAGGGGTGGACGAGCTGTTTTTT
TRBJ2-7,many,TRBV7-2,-,CASTLGRFYEQYF,TGTGCCAGCACTTTAGGCAGATTTTACGAGCAGTACTTC
TRBJ2-7,few,TRBV6-1,-,CASSGYTVLRTSYEQYF,TGTGCCAGCAGTGGATATACAGTACTGAGAACCTCCTACGAGCAGTACTTC
TRBJ2-5,-,TRBV7-2,-,CASSPPGTLRETQYF,TGTGCCAGCAGCCCCCCAGGGACACTAAGGGAGACCCAGTACTTC
TRBJ2-7,-,TRBV6-1,-,CASSASAGAYDNEQYF,TGTGCCAGCAGTGCCTCCGCGGGGGCGTACGATAACGAGCAGTACTTC
TRBJ1-1,-,TRBV10-3,TRBD1,CAVGGQGGTEAFF,TGTGCCGTTGGGGGACAGGGAGGCACTGAAGCTTTCTTT
TRBJ2-2,-,TRBV15,TRBD2,CATSPRGVLAGHDKANTGELFF,TGTGCCACCAGCCCCCGAGGTGTGTTAGCGGGGCACGACAAAGCGAACACCGGGGAGCTGTTTTTT
TRBJ1-6,-,TRBV6-1,-,CASSEELGSVPLHF,TGTGCCAGCAGTGAAGAATTAGGGAGCGTACCCCTCCACTTT
TRBJ2-5,-,TRBV2,-,CASSESRQQETQYF,TGTGCCAGCAGTGAAAGTAGACAGCAAGAGACCCAGTACTTC
TRBJ2-7,-,TRBV7-2,TRBD2,CASSPGGAGGVGEQYF,TGTGCCAGCAGCCCCGGGGGAGCGGGAGGGGTTGGCGAGCAGTACTTC
TRBJ2-7,-,TRBV11-2,TRBD2,CASSLGTAGAGEQYF,TGTGCCAGCAGCTTAGGAACAGCGGGAGCGGGCGAGCAGTACTTC
TRBJ2-1,-,TRBV5-1,TRBD2,CASSLGLAGEFDEQFF,TGCGCCAGCAGCTTGGGGCTAGCGGGGGAGTTCGATGAGCAGTTCTTC
TRBJ1-6,few,TRBV7-2,-,CASSLALESPLHF,TGTGCCAGCAGCTTAGCGCTGGAATCACCCCTCCACTTT
TRBJ2-1,-,TRBV29-1,-,CSVDDSFSYNEQFF,TGCAGCGTCGACGACAGTTTCTCCTACAATGAGCAGTTCTTC
TRBJ2-5,-,TRBV6-1,-,CAGNRDPQETQYF,TGTGCCGGCAACCGGGACCCTCAAGAGACCCAGTACTTC
TRBJ1-5,-,TRBV29-1,-,CSAAFGYNQPQHF,TGCAGCGCCGCCTTTGGGTACAATCAGCCCCAGCATTTT
TRBJ1-1,few,TRBV7-8,-,CASSLAHNVGTEAFF,TGTGCCAGCAGCTTAGCTCATAACGTGGGAACTGAAGCTTTCTTT
TRBJ2-7,few,TRBV7-2,-,CASSFWQGLFTYEQYF,TGTGCCAGCAGCTTTTGGCAGGGGCTATTCACCTACGAGCAGTACTTC
TRBJ2-3,few,TRBV6-5,TRBD1,CASSYSTGADTQYF,TGTGCCAGCAGTTACTCGACAGGGGCCGATACGCAGTATTTT
TRBJ2-7,-,TRBV20-1,TRBD2,CSATLAGVYEQYF,TGCAGTGCAACGCTAGCGGGCGTCTACGAGCAGTACTTC
TRBJ1-1,-,TRBV2,-,CASSDLAGVEAFF,TGTGCCAGCAGTGACCTCGCGGGGGTTGAAGCTTTCTTT
TRBJ2-1,-,TRBV10-3,TRBD2,CATAASGRADEQFF,TGTGCCACCGCTGCTAGCGGGAGGGCCGATGAGCAGTTCTTC
TRBJ1-1,many,TRBV7-2,-,CASSLAGTRVGENTEAFF,TGTGCCAGCAGCTTAGCGGGGACCCGGGTAGGGGAAAACACTGAAGCTTTCTTT
TRBJ2-5,-,TRBV2,-,CASSDGFGGVIKETQYF,TGTGCCAGCAGTGACGGGTTCGGCGGGGTTATCAAAGAGACCCAGTACTTC
TRBJ1-1,few,TRBV2,-,CASRVVGKAFF,TGTGCCAGCAGGGTGGTGGGCAAAGCTTTCTTT
TRBJ2-5,once,TRBV6-2/TRBV6-3,TRBD1,CASSYHRDRLQETQYF,TGTGCCAGCAGTTACCACCGGGACAGGTTACAAGAGACCCAGTACTTC